This T cell receptor (beta chain) was captured by sequencing in a study of shared clonotypes between healthy human individuals. Study-wide results and caveats: Expectations were that clonotype sharing among donors would be affected by sequencing depth. About 4.5% of naive CD4 clonotypes were common to four donors.

In the case of this clone: Its antigen is not identified. The same CDR3 can be traced to other DNA sequences in this sample.

With V trimmed by 2 bases and J by 4 bases, 3 bases remained unmatched. In germline, CDR1 is SGHRS, CDR2 YFSETQ. The CDR3 spans 14 residues. Investigators spread the genomic DNA of each subset evenly over several immunoSEQ plates. Repertoires were generated with immunoSEQ multiplex PCR, while TCRdb's copy carries only in-frame clones and drops some. The sample lists 2 million to 3 million clones, 80% to 95% seen once, with roughly 0.39% in the top ten. This chain joins TRBV5-1 and TRBJ1-3; 7 bases map to TRBD1. The clonotype originates from a man younger than 30 in good health. Some clones in this sample may be carry-over from other donors' samples. Sequenced input: naive CD4+ T cells from PBMCs. Noted subset: CD45RA+ positively selected. This chain's CDR3 is CASSLGGGGNTIYF. Here the CDR3 DNA reads TGCGCCAGCAGCTTAGGGGGCGGAGGAAACACCATATATTTT.